This is a list of T cell receptor beta chains from one sample in a study of T cell changes during pregnancy in multiple sclerosis. TCRdb keeps only in-frame clones here, not all; method: immunoSEQ multiplex PCR. The sample consists of more than 50,000 clones, approximately 90% of them appearing once. This material consisted of peripheral blood, taken in the first trimester of pregnancy. These TCRs come from a female donor with multiple sclerosis, enrolled in a pregnancy study. The CDR3 runs from the conserved cysteine through the conserved F or W. D genes are given only for firm matches. Size is stated for part of the rows, as once, few or many counts, or as a class when the clone is expanded.

size: -
J: TRBJ2-7
V: TRBV7-2
D: -
DNA: TGTGCCAGCAGCTCACAGACAGGTCCGCTCTACGAGCAGTACTTC
CDR3: CASSSQTGPLYEQYF

size: -
J: TRBJ1-1
V: TRBV6-5
D: TRBD1
DNA: TGTGCCAGCAGTTCGCGTTACAGGGGAGACACTGAAGCTTTCTTT
CDR3: CASSSRYRGDTEAFF

size: once
J: TRBJ2-3
V: TRBV5-6
D: -
DNA: TGTGCCAGCAGTCGGGGTACTCCGCAGTATTTT
CDR3: CASSRGTPQYF

size: -
J: TRBJ2-5
V: TRBV6-6
D: -
DNA: TGTGCCAGCAGCCTCGGGGGTAAAGAGACCCAGTACTTC
CDR3: CASSLGGKETQYF

size: once
J: TRBJ1-2
V: TRBV7-2
D: -
DNA: TGTGCCAGCAGCTTAGGCGGCGGCGAGGGATCTAACTATGGCTACACCTTC
CDR3: CASSLGGGEGSNYGYTF

size: -
J: TRBJ2-3
V: TRBV11-2
D: -
DNA: TGTGCCAGCACCCAGGAGGGAGATACGCAGTATTTT
CDR3: CASTQEGDTQYF

size: -
J: TRBJ2-1
V: TRBV11-3
D: TRBD2
DNA: TGTGCCAGCAGCTCCTTAGCGGGAGGGGACTCCTACAATGAGCAGTTCTTC
CDR3: CASSSLAGGDSYNEQFF

size: -
J: TRBJ2-2
V: TRBV19
D: -
DNA: TGTGCCAGTAGTATCTTACAGGGAAGCACCGGGGAGCTGTTTTTT
CDR3: CASSILQGSTGELFF

size: -
J: TRBJ1-2
V: TRBV6-5
D: -
DNA: TGTGCCAGCAGTTACGGCCCGAGGTATGGCTACACCTTC
CDR3: CASSYGPRYGYTF

size: -
J: TRBJ2-2
V: TRBV30
D: TRBD1
DNA: TGTGCCTGGAGCCATTTTACAGGGGGCTCGAACACCGGGGAGCTGTTTTTT
CDR3: CAWSHFTGGSNTGELFF

size: -
J: TRBJ2-7
V: TRBV7-8
D: -
DNA: TGTGCCAGCAGCTTTTGGGGCAGTGCCTACGAGCAGTACTTC
CDR3: CASSFWGSAYEQYF

size: -
J: TRBJ1-1
V: TRBV4-1
D: -
DNA: TGCGCCAGCAGCCGGATACTAGACAGGATGAACACTGAAGCTTTCTTT
CDR3: CASSRILDRMNTEAFF

size: -
J: TRBJ2-3
V: TRBV29-1
D: -
DNA: TGCAGCGCTGGGGATTTGCGGGGAGCAGATACGCAGTATTTT
CDR3: CSAGDLRGADTQYF

size: -
J: TRBJ1-1
V: TRBV18
D: TRBD1
DNA: TGTGCCAGCTCACCTTCTAACAGGGGTAGCAACACTGAAGCTTTCTTT
CDR3: CASSPSNRGSNTEAFF

size: once
J: TRBJ1-2
V: TRBV6-4
D: -
DNA: TGTGCCAGCAGTGAAGGACGCATGGGGGGAGGCTACACCTTC
CDR3: CASSEGRMGGGYTF

size: -
J: TRBJ2-7
V: TRBV20-1
D: -
DNA: TGCAGTGCTGGGACATTTTACGAGCAGTACTTC
CDR3: CSAGTFYEQYF

size: -
J: TRBJ1-2
V: TRBV19
D: -
DNA: TGTGCCAGTAGTAGTATTCAGCAACTAGGGTACGGCTACACCTTC
CDR3: CASSSIQQLGYGYTF

size: -
J: TRBJ1-1
V: TRBV29-1
D: -
DNA: TGCAGCGTTGAATCACAGACGAACACTGAAGCTTTCTTT
CDR3: CSVESQTNTEAFF

size: -
J: TRBJ2-1
V: TRBV5-6
D: -
DNA: TGTGCCAGCAGCTTACGGTCCCAGCAGTTCTTC
CDR3: CASSLRSQQFF

size: -
J: TRBJ1-2
V: TRBV6-1
D: TRBD1
DNA: TGTGCCAGCAGTAACGGACAGGGTACGGATGGCTACACCTTC
CDR3: CASSNGQGTDGYTF

size: -
J: TRBJ2-1
V: TRBV10-2
D: TRBD2
DNA: TGCGCCAGCAGTGACGATCAAGCGGGAGGGTTAAATGAGCAGTTCTTC
CDR3: CASSDDQAGGLNEQFF

size: -
J: TRBJ2-7
V: TRBV5-8
D: TRBD2
DNA: TGTGCCAGCAGCTTGGCGGGGACTAGCGGCTACGAGCAGTACTTC
CDR3: CASSLAGTSGYEQYF

size: -
J: TRBJ2-5
V: TRBV5-1
D: -
DNA: TGCGCCAGCAGCTTGGATGGCAGCGGTGGGGAGACCCAGTACTTC
CDR3: CASSLDGSGGETQYF

size: -
J: TRBJ2-3
V: TRBV7-9
D: TRBD1
DNA: TGTGCCAGCAGCCGCACCGGGACAGGTGCCACAGATACGCAGTATTTT
CDR3: CASSRTGTGATDTQYF

size: -
J: TRBJ2-1
V: TRBV7-3
D: -
DNA: TGTGCCAGCAGCTTAAGACCTAGGGGCTATGAGCAGTTCTTC
CDR3: CASSLRPRGYEQFF

size: -
J: TRBJ2-1
V: TRBV19
D: TRBD2
DNA: TGTGCCAGTAGCACCCTGAGGCGGGAGGGCTACAATGAGCAGTTCTTC
CDR3: CASSTLRREGYNEQFF

size: -
J: TRBJ2-1
V: TRBV6-1
D: TRBD2
DNA: TGTGCCACCGCGCCGGGAGGCCACAATGAGCAGTTCTTC
CDR3: CATAPGGHNEQFF

size: -
J: TRBJ2-3
V: TRBV29-1
D: -
DNA: TGCAGCGTTCAGAGCGGGAGCACAGATACGCAGTATTTT
CDR3: CSVQSGSTDTQYF

size: once
J: TRBJ1-3
V: TRBV19
D: -
DNA: TGTGCCAGTAGTATTCGGGGTCAAGGAAACACCATATATTTT
CDR3: CASSIRGQGNTIYF

size: -
J: TRBJ1-3
V: TRBV5-6
D: -
DNA: TGTGCCAGCAGCTTGGTAGGAGTTTCTGGAAACACCATATATTTT
CDR3: CASSLVGVSGNTIYF

size: -
J: TRBJ2-5
V: TRBV6-6
D: -
DNA: TGTGCCAGCCACAGGCGGGGTCAAGAGACCCAGTACTTC
CDR3: CASHRRGQETQYF

size: -
J: TRBJ2-1
V: TRBV7-3
D: -
DNA: TGTGCCAGCAGGCTGACAGTAAGCTCCTACAATGAGCAGTTCTTC
CDR3: CASRLTVSSYNEQFF

size: -
J: TRBJ1-5
V: TRBV5-5
D: -
DNA: TGTGCCAGCAGCTTGCCGGGAGGGAATCAGCCCCAGCATTTT
CDR3: CASSLPGGNQPQHF

size: once
J: TRBJ1-4
V: TRBV30
D: -
DNA: TGTGCCTGGGGGGCTGGGGCAGCGAGTGGCGAAAAACTGTTTTTT
CDR3: CAWGAGAASGEKLFF

size: -
J: TRBJ2-1
V: TRBV6-1
D: TRBD2
DNA: TGTGCCAGCAGTGAGTCTAGCGGGCGGTACAATGAGCAGTTCTTC
CDR3: CASSESSGRYNEQFF

size: -
J: TRBJ2-1
V: TRBV7-6
D: TRBD2
DNA: TGTGCCAGCAGCTTTAGCGGGAGGGCCTACAATGAGCAGTTCTTC
CDR3: CASSFSGRAYNEQFF

size: -
J: TRBJ2-7
V: TRBV27
D: TRBD1
DNA: TGTGCCAGCAGCTCCGGGACAGGGGGCCACGAGCAGTACTTC
CDR3: CASSSGTGGHEQYF

size: -
J: TRBJ1-2
V: TRBV7-3
D: TRBD1
DNA: TGTGCCAGCAGCTCCCCCGGGACAGTCCACTATGGCTACACCTTC
CDR3: CASSSPGTVHYGYTF

size: -
J: TRBJ2-7
V: TRBV14
D: -
DNA: TGTGCCAGCAGCCGGAAGGCAGGGAATCCCTACGAGCAGTACTTC
CDR3: CASSRKAGNPYEQYF

size: once
J: TRBJ1-5
V: TRBV30
D: -
DNA: TGTGCCTGGAGCGCAGCGGGGGGCAATCAGCCCCAGCATTTT
CDR3: CAWSAAGGNQPQHF

size: -
J: TRBJ1-5
V: TRBV5-6
D: -
DNA: TGTGCCAGCAGCTCGACACGGGAGGGCGGGACACAAGCCAATCAGCCCCAGCATTTT
CDR3: CASSSTREGGTQANQPQHF

size: few
J: TRBJ2-1
V: TRBV7-6
D: TRBD1
DNA: TGTGCCAGCAGCTTAGCTGACAGGGGCTCCTACAATGAGCAGTTCTTC
CDR3: CASSLADRGSYNEQFF

size: -
J: TRBJ1-1
V: TRBV6-6
D: -
DNA: TGTGCCAGCAGCACGGGACTGACTACGAACACTGAAGCTTTCTTT
CDR3: CASSTGLTTNTEAFF

size: few
J: TRBJ1-2
V: TRBV2
D: TRBD1
DNA: TGTGCCAGCAGTGTGGGACAGCTCTATGGCTACACCTTC
CDR3: CASSVGQLYGYTF

size: -
J: TRBJ1-1
V: TRBV2
D: -
DNA: TGTGCCAGCAGTCCGGACGGGAAGAACACTGAAGCTTTCTTT
CDR3: CASSPDGKNTEAFF

size: few
J: TRBJ2-7
V: TRBV2
D: -
DNA: TGTGCCAGCGAAGGGAGTAGCTATTTCTACGAGCAGTACTTC
CDR3: CASEGSSYFYEQYF

size: -
J: TRBJ2-2
V: TRBV5-1
D: TRBD2
DNA: TGCGCCAGCAGCTTAACTAGCGTAAGAAACACCGGGGAGCTGTTTTTT
CDR3: CASSLTSVRNTGELFF

size: once
J: TRBJ2-3
V: TRBV2
D: TRBD2
DNA: TGTGCCAGCACCCTGGGACTAGCGGCAGATACGCAGTATTTT
CDR3: CASTLGLAADTQYF

size: -
J: TRBJ2-5
V: TRBV28
D: -
DNA: TGTGCCAGCAGTTCATCGGGAGAGACCCAGTACTTC
CDR3: CASSSSGETQYF

size: -
J: TRBJ1-5
V: TRBV7-2
D: -
DNA: TGTGCCAGCAGCCCCCGACTCGCCCAGCCCCAGCATTTT
CDR3: CASSPRLAQPQHF

size: -
J: TRBJ2-2
V: TRBV6-6
D: TRBD2
DNA: TGTGCCAGCCAGACCTTAGCGGGAACGGCCGGGGAGCTGTTTTTT
CDR3: CASQTLAGTAGELFF

size: -
J: TRBJ2-2
V: TRBV9
D: -
DNA: TGTGCCAGCAGCGTAGCGGTTTCCCTCAAAACCAAGAACACCGGGGAGCTGTTTTTT
CDR3: CASSVAVSLKTKNTGELFF

size: -
J: TRBJ2-1
V: TRBV5-4
D: TRBD2
DNA: TGTGCCAGCAGCTTCATTAGCGGGGGGCTTTACAATGAGCAGTTCTTC
CDR3: CASSFISGGLYNEQFF

size: -
J: TRBJ2-2
V: TRBV19
D: TRBD2
DNA: TGTGCCAGTAGTATAGATGGGGCTAGCGGGAGGGCGAACACCGGGGAGCTGTTTTTT
CDR3: CASSIDGASGRANTGELFF